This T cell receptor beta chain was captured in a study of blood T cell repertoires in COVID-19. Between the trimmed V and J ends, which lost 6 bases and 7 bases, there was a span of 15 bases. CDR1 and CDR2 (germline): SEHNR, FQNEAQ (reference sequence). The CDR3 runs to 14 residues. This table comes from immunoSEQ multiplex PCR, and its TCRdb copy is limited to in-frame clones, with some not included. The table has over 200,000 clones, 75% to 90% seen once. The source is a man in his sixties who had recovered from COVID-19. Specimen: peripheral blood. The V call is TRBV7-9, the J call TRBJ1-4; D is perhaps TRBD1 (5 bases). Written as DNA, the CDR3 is TGTGCCAGCAGTCCGACCGTGCAGGGTGAAAAACTGTTTTTT. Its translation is CASSPTVQGEKLFF. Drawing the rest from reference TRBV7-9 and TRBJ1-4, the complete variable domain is DTGVSQNPRHKITKRGQNVTFRCDPISEHNRLYWYRQTLGQGPEFLTYFQNEAQLEKSRLLSDRFSAERPKGSFSTLEIQRTEQGDSAMYLCASSPTVQGEKLFFGSGTQLSVL.